The 18 T cell receptor beta chains reported below all come from one sample, sequenced in a study of blood T cell repertoires in COVID-19. Method: immunoSEQ multiplex PCR; TCRdb's copy keeps in-frame clones and lacks some. The sample yields 35,000 to 45,000 clones, 70% to 90% seen once. Sequencing was done on a sample of peripheral blood. These receptors all stem from a human donor in a cohort sampled during active COVID-19.

This chain joins TRBV7-8 and TRBJ1-1, with D perhaps matching TRBD1 (5 bases). V dropped 6 bases and J dropped 8 bases, with 22 bases sitting between them. The CDR3 totals 15 residues. In germline, CDR1 is SGHVS, CDR2 FQNEAQ. The chain's CDR3 is CASSLNGYQGGEAFF. Here the CDR3 DNA reads TGTGCCAGCAGTTTGAATGGTTACCAGGGTGGGGAAGCTTTCTTT.

The chain carries TRBV10-3 and TRBJ2-1, with D perhaps TRBD2 (5 bases). The CDR3 is 15 residues long. V dropped 8 bases and J dropped 3 bases, with 17 bases sitting between them. Germline CDR1 ENHRY, CDR2 SYGVKD. The CDR3 coding sequence is TGTGCCATCTCCACGATGGAGGCCAACTACAATGAGCAGTTCTTC. Amino acids: CAISTMEANYNEQFF.

This chain connects TRBV5-1 to TRBJ2-5, with TRBD2 matching over 7 bases. The CDR3 loop spans 14 amino acids. Losses at the gene ends were 0 bases for V and 7 bases for J; bases not matched to a gene: 6. Looked up from germline, CDR1 is SGHRS and CDR2 is YFSETQ. CDR3 bases: TGCGCCAGCAGCTTGGCCGGGACTATTGGGACCCAGTACTTC. As protein: CASSLAGTIGTQYF. The full variable domain, completed using reference TRBV5-1 and TRBJ2-5, is KAGVTQTPRYLIKTRGQQVTLSCSPISGHRSVSWYQQTPGQGLQFLFEYFSETQRNKGNFPGRFSGRQFSNSRSEMNVSTLELGDSALYLCASSLAGTIGTQYFGPGTRLLVL.

This chain joins TRBV5-1 and TRBJ2-1; a possible D gene is TRBD1 (5 bases). The CDR3 is 15 amino acids. Germline V CDR1 and CDR2: SGHRS, YFSETQ. V shed 2 bases and J shed 9 bases, with 18 bases lying between them. This chain's CDR3 is CASSLIPGSSGEQFF. The CDR3 nucleotides are TGCGCCAGCAGCTTAATCCCAGGGTCAAGTGGTGAGCAGTTCTTC.

The chain combines TRBV6-1 with TRBJ1-5, with TRBD1 as a possible D gene (5 bases). Germline CDR1 MNHNS, CDR2 SASEGT. The CDR3 is made up of 15 amino acids. The V end lost 3 bases, the J end lost 0 bases, and 9 bases lay between the germline ends. The CDR3 nucleotides read TGTGCCAGCAGTGAGGGGCAGGGTAGCAATCAGCCCCAGCATTTT. Residues: CASSEGQGSNQPQHF.

This chain joins TRBV5-1 and TRBJ2-1; 12 nucleotides agree with TRBD1. The CDR3 runs 14 residues. Per the germline V gene, CDR1 is SGHRS and CDR2 is YFSETQ. J was trimmed by 9 bases and V by 2 bases; bases with no gene match: 3. This CDR3 is CASSFSGQGAEQFF. Written as DNA, the CDR3 is TGCGCCAGCAGCTTCTCGGGACAGGGGGCTGAGCAGTTCTTC.

The chain joins TRBV6-5 to TRBJ2-6, with D maybe TRBD1 (6 bases). From germline, CDR1 is MNHEY and CDR2 SVGAGI. Trimming cost V 10 bases and J 6 bases, with 19 bases left between them. CDR3 length: 15 amino acids. The CDR3 loop is CATAGQSKTANVLTF. CDR3 nucleotides: TGTGCCACCGCCGGACAGTCTAAGACGGCCAACGTCCTGACTTTC.

This clone was found once. This chain joins TRBV10-2 and TRBJ1-5; D perhaps matches TRBD1 (6 bases). V lost 6 bases and J lost 4, with 10 bases in between. The V gene's germline CDR1 is WSHSY and CDR2 SAAADI. The CDR3 totals 13 residues. Here the CDR3 reads CASSLGQNQPQHF. CDR3 coding DNA: TGCGCCAGCAGCCTCGGACAGAATCAGCCCCAGCATTTT.

The table lists this clone with a few counts. V is TRBV13 and J is TRBJ1-4; tentatively, D is TRBD1 (6 bases). The ends were cut back, 5 bases at V and 0 bases at J, with 13 bases in the middle. The CDR3 sequence is 16 residues long. Germline CDR1 and CDR2: PRHDT and FYEKMQ (reference sequence). DNA for the CDR3: TGTGCCAGCAGCGCAGGGGACGGTGCAACTAATGAAAAACTGTTTTTT. It specifies CASSAGDGATNEKLFF.

This rearrangement joins TRBV2 to TRBJ2-2; 9 bases fit TRBD2. Looked up from germline, CDR1 is SNHLY and CDR2 is FYNNEI. The CDR3 sequence is 14 residues long. Trimming cost V 8 bases and J 5 bases; bases outside gene matches: 6. The CDR3 spells CASGGLAGTGELFF. The CDR3 nucleotides read TGTGCCAGCGGGGGACTAGCCGGAACCGGGGAGCTGTTTTTT.

This chain joins TRBV28 and TRBJ2-6, with 9 positions matching TRBD1. Germline V gives CDR1 MDHEN, CDR2 SYDVKM. The V segment lost 6 bases and the J segment 0 bases; nucleotides outside the gene matches: 0. The CDR3 has 15 residues. CDR3 coding DNA: TGTGCCAGCAGGGGACAGGGCTCTGGGGCCAACGTCCTGACTTTC. As protein: CASRGQGSGANVLTF.

On this clone: At the DNA level, this CDR3 is encoded by other sequences in the same sample as well. The chain combines TRBV5-4 with TRBJ1-1, with D unresolved. There are 14 residues in the CDR3. V was trimmed by 0 bases and J by 0 bases, leaving 6 bases between them. Germline V gene data show CDR1 as SGHNT and CDR2 as YYREEE (reference sequence). DNA of the CDR3: TGTGCCAGCAGCTTGGAACTGTTGAACACTGAAGCTTTCTTT. It encodes CASSLELLNTEAFF.

The chain combines TRBV2 with TRBJ2-1, with 11 bases matching TRBD1. This CDR3 contains 15 residues. Trimming took 7 bases from V and 8 from J; bases not matched to a gene: 10. In germline, CDR1 is SNHLY, CDR2 FYNNEI. The CDR3 nucleotides read TGTGCCAGCAAGTTTGGGGACAGGGGGTCCCATGAGCAGTTCTTC. This encodes CASKFGDRGSHEQFF.

The V call is TRBV3-1 (or the pseudogene TRBV3-2), the J call TRBJ1-2, with D unresolved. Germline CDR1 and CDR2: LGHDT and YNNKEL (reference sequence). CDR3 length: 11 amino acids. Trimming stripped 0 bases from V and 8 bases from J, with 4 bases between. Here the CDR3 DNA reads TGTGCCAGCAGCCAAGATCGGGGCTACACCTTC. It specifies CASSQDRGYTF.

This chain uses TRBV27 with TRBJ1-6; 7 nucleotides line up with TRBD1. J lost 11 bases, V lost 6 bases, and 13 bases had no gene match. Per germline, CDR1 MNHEY and CDR2 SMNVEV (reference sequence). The CDR3 covers 15 residues. The CDR3 is CASREIQGPAAPLHF. CDR3 nucleotides: TGTGCCAGCAGGGAAATACAGGGGCCCGCGGCACCCCTCCACTTT.

The genes are TRBV6-5 and TRBJ1-1; the D gene is possibly TRBD1 (6 bases). Per germline, CDR1 MNHEY and CDR2 SVGAGI. The ends were cut back, 7 bases at V and 5 bases at J, with 20 bases in the middle. CDR3 size: 15 residues. The CDR3 coding sequence is TGTGCCAGCAATCTCCAAGGGGGTATAGGAACTGAAGCTTTCTTT. Amino acids: CASNLQGGIGTEAFF.

The chain is built from TRBV10-2 and TRBJ1-4; 7 bases agree with TRBD1. The germline V gene encodes CDR1 WSHSY and CDR2 SAAADI. With 4 bases clipped from V and 7 bases from J, the junction kept 3 bases outside the gene matches. The CDR3 has 13 amino acids. The CDR3 DNA follows: TGCGCCAGCAGTGGGGACAGACGTGAAAAACTGTTTTTT. It is translated as CASSGDRREKLFF.

J is TRBJ2-1 and V is TRBV30; D not resolved. CDR3 length: 11 amino acids. Germline V CDR1 and CDR2: GTSNPN, SVGIG (reference sequence). Between the trimmed V and J ends, which lost 0 bases and 9 bases, there was a span of 6 bases. The CDR3 DNA is TGTGCCTGGAGTGTACGTAGTGAGCAGTTCTTC. This encodes CAWSVRSEQFF.